The 25 T cell receptor beta chains in this list originate from one sample, sequenced in a study of cytomegalovirus exposure and HLA in healthy donors. 60 Vbeta and 13 Jbeta primers were used in PCR. Assay: immunoSEQ multiplex PCR; the TCRdb copy retains only in-frame clones and omits some. The repertoire consists of around 110,000 clones, with 55% to 65% occurring once and the leading ten covering about 2.2%. What was sequenced was PBMCs. The receptors were gathered from a woman in her twenties or thirties in good health and CMV-seronegative.

This clone was observed a handful of times. The chain couples TRBV6-5 to TRBJ2-1, with D possibly TRBD2 on 5 matching bases. Trimming removed 6 bases from V and 1 base from J, with 7 bases in between. The CDR3 extends over 13 amino acids. Germline CDR1 is MNHEY and CDR2 is SVGAGI. CDR3 sequence reads: CASSPGSYNEQFF. CDR3 nucleotide sequence: TGTGCCAGCAGCCCGGGATCCTACAATGAGCAGTTCTTC.

The chain links TRBV28 to TRBJ2-1; the match to TRBD1 covers 9 bases. This CDR3 has 20 amino acids. CDR1 and CDR2 (germline): MDHEN, SYDVKM. The ends lost 6 bases at V and 5 bases at J; junction bases unmatched: 23. The CDR3 bases are TGTGCCAGCAGCCTAATCTCGGGACAGGGAGTTGGACGACTACACAATGAGCAGTTCTTC. It is translated as CASSLISGQGVGRLHNEQFF. Complete variable domain (other parts from reference TRBV28 and TRBJ2-1): DVKVTQSSRYLVKRTGEKVFLECVQDMDHENMFWYRQDPGLGLRLIYFSYDVKMKEKGDIPEGYSVSREKKERFSLILESASTNQTSMYLCASSLISGQGVGRLHNEQFFGPGTRLTVL.

V usage is TRBV7-9 and J usage is TRBJ2-7; 8 nucleotides align to TRBD1. CDR1 is SEHNR, CDR2 FQNEAQ, per germline (reference sequence). With V trimmed by 5 bases and J by 1 base, 4 bases remained unmatched. The CDR3 has 14 residues. CDR3: CASSQTGGSYEQYF. The CDR3 bases are TGTGCCAGCAGCCAAACAGGGGGGTCCTACGAGCAGTACTTC.

The chain carries TRBV19 and TRBJ1-1, with D uncertain. V was clipped by 6 bases and J by 2 bases, with 10 bases between them. This CDR3 is 13 amino acids long. Germline-derived CDR1 and CDR2 are LNHDA and SQIVND (reference sequence). The chain's CDR3 is CASRNRENTEAFF. The CDR3, as DNA: TGTGCCAGTAGAAACCGGGAAAACACTGAAGCTTTCTTT.

This rearrangement joins TRBV9 to TRBJ1-4; the D gene is possibly TRBD1 (6 bases). The CDR3 length is 15 residues. Per germline, CDR1 SGDLS and CDR2 YYNGEE. V gave up 0 bases and J gave up 8 bases, with 14 bases separating them. DNA of the CDR3: TGTGCCAGCAGCGTAGGAAACAGGGCTCGGGAAAAACTGTTTTTT. Translated, it gives CASSVGNRAREKLFF. Full variable domain (missing parts from reference TRBV9 and TRBJ1-4): DSGVTQTPKHLITATGQRVTLRCSPRSGDLSVYWYQQSLDQGLQFLIQYYNGEERAKGNILERFSAQQFPDLHSELNLSSLELGDSALYFCASSVGNRAREKLFFGSGTQLSVL.

The rearrangement links TRBV29-1 to TRBJ1-1; no firm D call. This CDR3 region has 12 residues. CDR1 SQVTM and CDR2 ANQGSEA come from the germline V gene. V was clipped by 5 bases and J by 1 base, with 8 bases between them. The CDR3 bases are TGCAGCGTTTCTCACAGGAACACTGAAGCTTTCTTT. Translation: CSVSHRNTEAFF.

As for this clone: Germline is not matched at one junction end, which may reflect a read error. V gene TRBV5-6 combines with J gene TRBJ2-7, with D perhaps given as TRBD1 or TRBD2 (6 bases each). The CDR3 totals 16 residues. CDR1 SGHDT and CDR2 YYEEEE come from the germline V gene. For the CDR3, the DNA is TGTGCCAGCAGTTTGGGGGGCGGGATTGCAGCCACCGAGCAGTACTTC. Amino acid sequence: CASSLGGGIAATEQYF.

The chain joins TRBV6-5 to TRBJ1-2; 10 positions agree with TRBD1. CDR3 length equals 15 residues. With V trimmed by 2 bases and J by 5 bases, 5 bases remained unmatched. Germline V gives CDR1 MNHEY, CDR2 SVGAGI. DNA of the CDR3: TGTGCCAGCAGTTACGTTCCGGGACAGGGGTATGGCTACACCTTC. This translates into CASSYVPGQGYGYTF.

This clone has just a few counts. The J gene is TRBJ1-2, the V gene TRBV5-4, with D possibly TRBD1 on 5 matching bases. The germline V gene encodes CDR1 SGHNT and CDR2 YYREEE (reference sequence). This CDR3 region has 12 residues. The V and J ends lost 0 bases and 5 bases respectively, with 5 bases between them. CDR3 in DNA: TGTGCCAGCAGCTTGGAGGGGTATGGCTACACCTTC. This codes for CASSLEGYGYTF.

This chain uses TRBV30 with TRBJ2-5, with TRBD1 matching 7 bases. In germline, CDR1 is GTSNPN, CDR2 SVGIG (reference sequence). The V and J ends lost 0 bases and 2 bases, in that order; junction bases with no gene match: 3. This CDR3 spans 14 amino acids. CDR3 amino acids: CAWSVGTVQETQYF. In nucleotides, the CDR3 is TGTGCCTGGAGTGTTGGGACAGTTCAAGAGACCCAGTACTTC. The full variable domain, in which reference TRBV30 and TRBJ2-5 provide the parts outside the CDR3, is SQTIHQWPATLVQPVGSPLSLECTVEGTSNPNLYWYRQAAGRGLQLLFYSVGIGQISSEVPQNLSASRPQDRQFILSSKKLLLSDSGFYLCAWSVGTVQETQYFGPGTRLLVL.

The chain couples TRBV4-1 to TRBJ1-2; 7 positions agree with TRBD1. Per the germline V gene, CDR1 is MGHRA and CDR2 is YSYEKL. V gave up 5 bases and J gave up 3 bases; unmatched junction bases: 3. The CDR3 is 13 residues long. The CDR3, as DNA: TGCGCCAGCAGCACAGGGGAGGACTATGGCTACACCTTC. It encodes CASSTGEDYGYTF.

The chain has TRBV5-1 and TRBJ2-5; the D gene is possibly TRBD2 (7 bases). Trimming shortened V by 0 bases and J by 7 bases, and 16 bases separated the two germline ends. CDR1 is SGHRS, CDR2 YFSETQ, per germline. The CDR3 loop spans 15 amino acids. The CDR3 region is CASSLVSREGGTQYF. CDR3 in DNA: TGCGCCAGCAGCTTGGTCTCAAGGGAGGGGGGGACCCAGTACTTC.

This clone was seen only a few times. V and J are TRBV5-8 and TRBJ2-7; 8 nucleotides line up with TRBD1. V was pared by 0 bases and J by 1 base, with 9 bases of the junction left unmatched. Per the germline V gene, CDR1 is SGHTS and CDR2 is YDEGEE. The length of the CDR3 is 17 residues. CDR3 amino acids: CASSLGAGTGSSYEQYF. In DNA, the CDR3 is TGTGCCAGCAGCTTGGGGGCCGGGACAGGTTCTTCCTACGAGCAGTACTTC.

The V gene is TRBV18, the J gene TRBJ2-3; 8 bases fit TRBD1. CDR1 and CDR2 (germline): KGHSH, LQKENI. This CDR3 region has 15 residues. The J segment lost 3 bases and the V segment lost 2 bases, leaving 4 bases of the junction unmatched. CDR3 sequence (DNA): TGTGCCAGCTCACCAACAGGGGGGAGAACAGATACGCAGTATTTT. The encoded protein is CASSPTGGRTDTQYF.

The chain uses TRBV28 and TRBJ2-3, with unresolved D. V was trimmed by 5 bases and J by 8 bases, leaving 20 bases between them. Germline V gene lookup returns CDR1 MDHEN and CDR2 SYDVKM. This CDR3 is built from 15 residues. CDR3 DNA sequence: TGTGCCAGCAGTACACTCCAACGGTTTCGCGGTACGCAGTATTTT. Protein sequence: CASSTLQRFRGTQYF.

This chain connects TRBV28 to TRBJ1-5; D is unresolved. This CDR3 is built from 13 residues. Germline CDR1 MDHEN, CDR2 SYDVKM. Deletions cut 3 bases from V and 7 bases from J, with 10 bases between. CDR3 DNA: TGTGCCAGCAGTTTTAACATACAGCAGCCCCAGCATTTT. Translated: CASSFNIQQPQHF.

The V call is TRBV19, the J call TRBJ1-6, with D unclear. With 6 bases removed from V and 9 bases from J, the gap between germline ends came to 15 bases. This CDR3 spans 14 amino acids. The germline CDR1 and CDR2 sequences are LNHDA and SQIVND (reference sequence). DNA of the CDR3: TGTGCCAGTAGGCACAGTGACATGGGTTCACCCCTCCACTTT. Its translation: CASRHSDMGSPLHF.

The chain couples TRBV18 to TRBJ2-7; 9 positions match TRBD2. The CDR3 loop spans 15 amino acids. V trimming: 6 bases; J trimming: 0 bases; junction bases outside the gene matches: 6. Per germline, CDR1 KGHSH and CDR2 LQKENI. CDR3 sequence (DNA): TGTGCCAGCTCTCGGACTAGCGTAATCTCCTACGAGCAGTACTTC. This sequence encodes CASSRTSVISYEQYF. Using reference TRBV18 and TRBJ2-7 for the parts outside the CDR3, the full variable domain is NAGVMQNPRHLVRRRGQEARLRCSPMKGHSHVYWYRQLPEEGLKFMVYLQKENIIDESGMPKERFSAEFPKEGPSILRIQQVVRGDSAAYFCASSRTSVISYEQYFGPGTRLTVT.

The J gene is TRBJ2-6, the V gene TRBV13; D perhaps matches TRBD1 (6 bases). Per the germline V gene, CDR1 is PRHDT and CDR2 is FYEKMQ (reference sequence). The length of the CDR3 is 15 residues. The V and J ends lost 4 bases and 0 bases respectively, with 7 bases between them. The CDR3 loop reads CASSWTASGANVLTF. CDR3 nucleotide sequence: TGTGCCAGCAGCTGGACAGCCTCTGGGGCCAACGTCCTGACTTTC.

The chain joins TRBV27 to TRBJ2-5; TRBD2 aligns across 8 bases. This CDR3 has 13 residues. V lost 0 bases, J lost 9 bases, and 3 bases stayed unmatched. CDR1 and CDR2 from the germline V gene are MNHEY and SMNVEV (reference sequence). The CDR3 spells CASSLSRGGAQYF. The CDR3 DNA is TGTGCCAGCAGTTTATCCCGGGGGGGGGCCCAGTACTTC.

This chain uses TRBV21-1 with TRBJ1-1. TRBV21-1 is described as a pseudogene. This CDR3 is built from 15 residues. CDR3 sequence (DNA): TGTGCCAGCAGCCGGGGAAGTAAAAGGAACACTGAAGCTTTCTTT. Protein product: CASSRGSKRNTEAFF.

In its sample, this clone was seen a few times. The J gene is TRBJ1-1, the V gene TRBV7-2; possible D gene TRBD1, 6 bases. V was cut by 6 bases and J by 4 bases, with 15 bases left in between. The CDR3 runs to 14 residues. Germline V CDR1 and CDR2: SGHTA, FQGNSA. Here the CDR3 DNA reads TGTGCCAGCAGGGGGCTAGGCAGGGGCACTGAAGCTTTCTTT. Translating it yields CASRGLGRGTEAFF.

The CDR3 region has the DNA TGTGCCAGCAGCTCAGGACAGGGCTCCCTTTTCCTTATCTCTGGGGCCAACGTCCTGACTTTC. Translated: CASSSGQGSLFLISGANVLTF. The chain is built from TRBV7-8 and TRBJ2-6; 8 bases fit TRBD1. Germline V lookup: CDR1 SGHVS, CDR2 FQNEAQ. Trimming took 4 bases from V and 0 from J; bases not matched to a gene: 17. There are 21 residues in the CDR3.

The chain has TRBV2 and TRBJ2-1; 7 bases agree with TRBD1. This CDR3 has 18 amino acids. With 3 bases clipped from V and 2 bases from J, the junction kept 13 bases outside the gene matches. Germline values: CDR1 SNHLY, CDR2 FYNNEI. As DNA, the CDR3 is TGTGCCAGCAGTGAGTCCCCTGGGACAGTCGTTACCTACAATGAGCAGTTCTTC. Translation gives CASSESPGTVVTYNEQFF.

The rearrangement uses TRBV7-2 and TRBJ1-2, with D perhaps TRBD1 (6 bases). Trimming cost V 10 bases and J 8 bases, with 14 bases left between them. Germline loops: CDR1 SGHTA, CDR2 FQGNSA. This CDR3 has 11 residues. CDR3 sequence reads: CATWWGQGYTF. The CDR3 coding sequence is TGTGCCACGTGGTGGGGGCAGGGCTACACCTTC.